This entry is about one T cell receptor beta chain. Its antigen is still unknown. This entry is derived from a study of T cell responses to AZD1222 COVID-19 vaccine. Study-wide points: The donor cohort was predominantly white British with a female majority, and clonal diversity may have been underestimated.

From germline, CDR1 is ENHRY and CDR2 SYGVKD. V shed 6 bases, J shed 4 bases, and the junction held 0 bases outside the gene matches. The CDR3 is 12 residues long. TCRdb's table, derived via immunoSEQ multiplex PCR, lists solely in-frame clones and lacks some. The data contain 140,000 to 150,000 clones, 75% to 85% of them singletons. The genes are TRBV10-3 and TRBJ1-5; 7 bases are shared with TRBD1. This TCR was sampled from an adult in good health. The sample was peripheral blood, taken on day 0 of MenACWY control vaccination. The DNA for the CDR3 is TGTGCCATCAGGACAGGGAATCAGCCCCAGCATTTT. This encodes CAIRTGNQPQHF.